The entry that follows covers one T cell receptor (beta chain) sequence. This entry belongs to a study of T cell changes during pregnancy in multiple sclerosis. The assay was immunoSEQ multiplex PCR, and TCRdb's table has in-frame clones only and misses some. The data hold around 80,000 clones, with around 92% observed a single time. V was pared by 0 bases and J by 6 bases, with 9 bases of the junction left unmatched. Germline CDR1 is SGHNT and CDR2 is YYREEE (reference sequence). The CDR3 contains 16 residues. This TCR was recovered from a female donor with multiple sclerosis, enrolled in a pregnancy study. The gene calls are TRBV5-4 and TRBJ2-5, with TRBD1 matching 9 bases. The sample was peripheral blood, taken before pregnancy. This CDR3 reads CASSLDSQQGAQTQYF. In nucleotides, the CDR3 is TGTGCCAGCAGCTTGGACAGCCAACAGGGGGCACAGACCCAGTACTTC.